This TCR beta chain derives from a study of T cell responses to AZD1222 COVID-19 vaccine. Study observations and caveats: Compared with day 0, the breadth and depth of the Spike-specific TCR repertoire rose significantly after two doses of AZD1222. No repertoire was sampled before or during the peak T cell response, only after it. Clonal diversity may have been underestimated in mostly white British donors. Variant regions that are unmutated are reportedly the target of nearly half of spike-specific TCRs.

Germline V gives CDR1 LNHDA, CDR2 SQIVND (reference sequence). J lost 6 bases, V lost 5 bases, and 11 bases had no gene match. There are 15 residues in the CDR3. As to this clone: Its antigen is still unknown.

Only in-frame clones appear in the TCRdb table, and some are missing; sequencing was by immunoSEQ multiplex PCR. The repertoire includes approximately 70,000 clones, about 91% of them detected once, and about 9.1% sits in the top ten. The sequence came from an adult who received the MenACWY meningococcal vaccine as a control. V gene TRBV19 combines with J gene TRBJ1-2; 8 nucleotides match TRBD1. Sequencing used peripheral blood, obtained 28 days after the second dose of the MenACWY control vaccine. In DNA, the CDR3 is TGTGCCAGTAGTTCCCGCCCCCGACAGGGGCATGGCTACACCTTC. It specifies CASSSRPRQGHGYTF.